Presented here are 16 T cell receptor beta chains from one specimen sequenced in a study of shared clonotypes between healthy human individuals. TCRdb keeps only in-frame clones here, not all; method: immunoSEQ multiplex PCR. The sample lists around 2,100,000 clones, less than 95% seen once, with 1.2% in the top ten. In the naive CD8 group, cells lacked CD45RO and were positively selected for CCR7, so terminally differentiated effector memory CD45RA+ cells were left out. Sequencing input: naive CD8+ T cells sorted from blood. The receptors originated from a man aged 18 to 35 in good health.

V and J are TRBV6-1 and TRBJ1-1; D is unclear. Per germline, CDR1 MNHNS and CDR2 SASEGT. Between the trimmed V and J ends, which lost 0 bases and 1 base, there was a span of 12 bases. The CDR3 consists of 16 residues. The CDR3 region is CASSEARSGGNTEAFF. The CDR3 coding sequence is TGTGCCAGCAGTGAAGCTAGGTCAGGCGGGAACACTGAAGCTTTCTTT.

J is TRBJ1-2 and V is TRBV11-2; D is unclear. This CDR3 has 13 residues. Trimming cost V 4 bases and J 8 bases, with 14 bases left between them. CDR1 and CDR2 from the germline V gene are SGHAT and FQNNGV. CDR3 nucleotides: TGTGCCAGCAGCTCAACCGGAGGGAGCGGCTACACCTTC. Its translation is CASSSTGGSGYTF.

V is TRBV6-5 and J is TRBJ1-1, with D perhaps TRBD1 (6 bases). V was trimmed by 6 bases and J by 4 bases, leaving 15 bases between them. The V gene's germline CDR1 is MNHEY and CDR2 SVGAGI. This CDR3 has 14 amino acids. CDR3 coding DNA: TGTGCCAGCAGCGCCAACACAGGGTTCACTGAAGCTTTCTTT. Residues: CASSANTGFTEAFF.

The chain couples TRBV27 to TRBJ2-5, with D perhaps TRBD2 (6 bases). The V gene's germline CDR1 is MNHEY and CDR2 SMNVEV (reference sequence). Between the trimmed V and J ends, which lost 5 bases and 4 bases, there was a span of 11 bases. The length of the CDR3 is 13 residues. The CDR3 DNA is TGTGCCAGCAGTGTGAGAGCGGGAGAGACCCAGTACTTC. Translation gives CASSVRAGETQYF.

The chain carries TRBV14 and TRBJ2-3; D tentatively fits TRBD1 or TRBD2 (5 bases each). V lost 1 base, J lost 4 bases, and 6 bases lay in between. The CDR3 has 13 residues. Looked up from germline, CDR1 is SGHDN and CDR2 is FVKESK. The CDR3 loop reads CASSQVGADTQYF. The CDR3, as DNA: TGTGCCAGCAGCCAAGTGGGGGCAGATACGCAGTATTTT.

The chain links TRBV28 to TRBJ1-1; TRBD1 is a possible D gene (6 bases). CDR1 is MDHEN, CDR2 SYDVKM, per germline. V gave up 7 bases and J gave up 6 bases, with 15 bases separating them. CDR3 length: 13 residues. This CDR3 is CASTHGTSAEAFF. CDR3 sequence (DNA): TGTGCCAGCACCCATGGGACATCCGCTGAAGCTTTCTTT.

The chain recombines TRBV13 with TRBJ2-3; TRBD1 aligns across 12 bases. Germline loops: CDR1 PRHDT, CDR2 FYEKMQ (reference sequence). The V segment lost 2 bases and the J segment 7 bases; nucleotides outside the gene matches: 7. There are 16 residues in the CDR3. CDR3 nucleotides: TGTGCCAGCAGCTTATCAGGGACAGGGGGCTCCTATACGCAGTATTTT. It encodes CASSLSGTGGSYTQYF.

The chain is built from TRBV5-6 and TRBJ2-7; D call uncertain. V lost 4 bases and J lost 4, with 9 bases in between. Germline lookup yields CDR1 SGHDT and CDR2 YYEEEE. The CDR3 contains 12 residues. The CDR3 loop is CASSVQTYEQYF. CDR3 DNA: TGTGCCAGCAGCGTACAGACTTACGAGCAGTACTTC.

The CDR3 DNA reads as TGTGCCAGCTCTTGGCCCGGACAGCCTACTGAAGCTTTCTTT. Translation: CASSWPGQPTEAFF. V gene TRBV14 combines with J gene TRBJ1-1; D may be TRBD1 (6 bases). This CDR3 region has 14 residues. The V end was cut by 8 bases, the J end by 5 bases, with 18 bases between. Germline V CDR1 and CDR2: SGHDN, FVKESK.

This clone came up once. The chain employs TRBV6-1 and TRBJ2-2, with 7 bases lining up with TRBD1. Germline CDR1 and CDR2: MNHNS and SASEGT. V gave up 3 bases and J gave up 4 bases; unmatched junction bases: 8. The CDR3 consists of 16 residues. CDR3 residues: CASSDHPRQGTGELFF. CDR3 coding DNA: TGTGCCAGCAGTGACCACCCCCGACAGGGCACCGGGGAGCTGTTTTTT.

The gene calls are TRBV2 and TRBJ1-1; a weak D match, TRBD1 (6 bases). Trimming stripped 6 bases from V and 3 bases from J, with 17 bases between. Looked up from germline, CDR1 is SNHLY and CDR2 is FYNNEI. The CDR3 is 15 residues long. DNA of the CDR3: TGTGCCAGCAGCGACGGGGGGGCTTTGGACACTGAAGCTTTCTTT. Its translation is CASSDGGALDTEAFF.

This rearrangement joins TRBV7-8 to TRBJ2-1, with TRBD2 identical over 11 bases. V lost 0 bases, J lost 4 bases, and 8 bases stayed unmatched. The CDR3 is 18 amino acids. CDR1 is SGHVS, CDR2 FQNEAQ, per germline. CDR3 sequence (DNA): TGTGCCAGCAGCTTAGCGCTTACTAGCGGGAGTGCTTACAATGAGCAGTTCTTC. Its protein product is CASSLALTSGSAYNEQFF. The full variable domain, its missing parts supplied by reference TRBV7-8 and TRBJ2-1, is GAGVSQSPRYKVAKRGQDVALRCDPISGHVSLFWYQQALGQGPEFLTYFQNEAQLDKSGLPSDRFFAERPEGSVSTLKIQRTQQEDSAVYLCASSLALTSGSAYNEQFFGPGTRLTVL.

A remark on this clone: Here the CDR3 omits its conserved ending phenylalanine or tryptophan, so a read error is the likely source. The V call is TRBV7-6, the J call TRBJ2-7; D remains ambiguous. CDR3 length: 15 residues. Trimming removed 7 bases at V and 1 base at J, with 17 bases between. Germline V gene lookup returns CDR1 SGHVS and CDR2 FNYEAQ. The CDR3 nucleotides are TGTGCCAGCACCCTAAACCTGGACGGTTCCTACGAGCAGTACCTC. The encoded protein is CASTLNLDGSYEQYL.

The genes are TRBV11-2 and TRBJ1-2, with D tentatively TRBD1 (5 bases). The CDR3 runs 17 residues. Germline CDR1 is SGHAT and CDR2 is FQNNGV. V gave up 2 bases and J gave up 4 bases, with 20 bases separating them. CDR3 in DNA: TGTGCCAGCAGCTTAACCCCTCTCGTCGGGGGTCCCTATGGCTACACCTTC. Residues: CASSLTPLVGGPYGYTF. Combining the CDR3 with reference TRBV11-2 and TRBJ1-2 gives the whole variable domain EAGVAQSPRYKIIEKRQSVAFWCNPISGHATLYWYQQILGQGPKLLIQFQNNGVVDDSQLPKDRFSAERLKGVDSTLKIQPAKLEDSAVYLCASSLTPLVGGPYGYTFGSGTRLTVV.

The rearrangement links TRBV27 to TRBJ2-7; D perhaps matches TRBD1 (6 bases). The CDR3 has 15 residues. Germline CDR1 reads MNHEY; CDR2 reads SMNVEV (reference sequence). The germline V and J ends were trimmed by 0 bases and 6 bases, with 15 bases remaining between them. CDR3 nucleotide sequence: TGTGCCAGCAGTTTATCGGCAGGGGCCGTGGCCGAGCAGTACTTC. It translates to CASSLSAGAVAEQYF.

Here the CDR3 reads CASRGQGFINNEQFF. In DNA, the CDR3 is TGTGCCAGCAGAGGACAGGGATTCATTAACAATGAGCAGTTCTTC. V gene TRBV6-5 combines with J gene TRBJ2-1; 8 bases match TRBD1. Germline loops: CDR1 MNHEY, CDR2 SVGAGI. The trim removed 6 bases at V and 5 bases at J, leaving 9 bases unmatched. CDR3 length: 15 amino acids.